This TCR beta chain was observed in a study of regulatory T cells in long-lasting Graves disease (dated by TCRdb to 2020 to 2023). Study-level background: In the newly diagnosed Graves' disease group, patients had been taking antithyroid drugs for less than 3 months. Patients with persistent Graves' disease were compared with patients with newly diagnosed Graves' disease using TCR sequencing and RNA sequencing of peripheral blood. The study was registered as a clinical trial and conducted in China. TCR sequencing covered 13 persistent and around 20 newly diagnosed Graves' disease patients, some 33 samples in total. Broader findings and caveats from the paper: Patients with persistent disease shared more public clonotypes (around 2,700) than newly diagnosed patients did (about 1,000). Only the TCR beta chain was sequenced and analyzed. As a limitation, the authors acknowledged that the small sample size may reduce accuracy. Peripheral blood alone was examined, since thyroid tissue, which constituted the primary lesion, could not be accessed. Persistent disease showed preferential use of TRBV28, TRBJ1-2 and TRBJ2-5, whereas newly diagnosed disease favored TRBV20-1 and TRBJ2-1. Compared with newly diagnosed patients, patients with persistent Graves' disease had lower TCR Shannon entropy and fewer highly expanded clones, which suggests clonal expansion.

Libraries were constructed by multiplex PCR. The sequencer listed for this sample is Illumina HiSeq 4000. To build TCR beta libraries, CDR3 regions were amplified by Arm-PCR using iRepertoire HTBI primers. Gel purification was performed on PCR products prior to sequencing. The authors' analysis ran thus. A total of roughly 58 TRBV and approximately 15 TRBJ segments were identified across samples and were used for gene usage analysis of CDR3 amino acid clonotypes. COPE and FqMerger were used to merge filtered high-quality paired reads into contigs. Contigs were aligned with BLAST to IMGT TRBV, TRBD and TRBJ reference genes, and CDR3 was defined per IMGT. Highly expanded clones were defined as clonotypes with a frequency above 0.1%. Shannon entropy was used to measure repertoire diversity, and the Gini coefficient was used to measure V-J evenness. Public clonotypes were defined as clonotypes shared by more than one individual. The public sequencing data were trimmed at Q25 with fastp and processed into clonotypes with MiXCR by TCRdb, which kept only in-frame beta chains. CDR3 protein duplicates are merged, each entry listing the most common genes and DNA. These V and J calls derive from TCRdb rather than the authors' analysis. The sample records around 480,000 distinct CDR3 sequences, about 16% of which are singletons. Clones ranked in the top ten supply roughly 25% of the sample.

This specimen's time point label, interpreted: newly diagnosed GD, antithyroid drugs for less than 3 months. RNA was extracted from PBMCs in TRIzol for both TCR sequencing and RNA sequencing. The diagnosis of Graves' disease was made according to American Thyroid Association guidelines. The patients came from an endocrinology department in Xi'an, China. Each patient gave roughly 8.4 milliliters of peripheral blood, collected in an EDTA anticoagulant tube. Ficoll Paque Plus density gradient separation was used to isolate PBMCs, and no additional T cell sorting was done. RNA quality was checked with an Agilent 2100 Bioanalyzer and agarose gel, and concentration with a NanoDrop 2000. The germline V gene (reference sequence) gives CDR1 as DFQATT and CDR2 as SNEGSKA. V loses 2 bases, J loses 4 bases, and the germline ends lie 12 bases apart. From its cysteine to its phenylalanine, the CDR3 spans 13 amino acids. Kept here is only the CDR3 DNA, which spans 39 bases and is read in frame from base 1.

As concerns this clonotype: Its antigen is still unknown. Base quality data are lacking; no much larger clone is found one base away.

Another study also made use of these data, one on T cells in Graves' hyperthyroidism and ophthalmopathy. As noted in the second study: Stable Graves' hyperthyroidism was defined as no progression to ophthalmopathy during 18 months of follow-up. Hyperthyroidism patients were newly diagnosed, with disease duration under 2 months, and aged 18 to 65 years. Patients with uncontrolled infections, other autoimmune diseases, pregnancy or lactation were excluded. Diagnoses were established on the basis of clinical symptoms, serum thyroxine and TRAb, thyroid ultrasound, and orbital computed tomography. For the first round of RT-PCR on the TCR CDR3, the HTBI primer set was used together with the Qiagen OneStep RT-PCR kit. Most expanded thyroid clonotypes (frequency above 0.001) were also found in blood, which suggests that blood repertoires may mirror thyroid immune responses. Ophthalmopathy was separated from stable hyperthyroidism by a 13 V-J signature model, with approximately 90% sensitivity and about 81% specificity obtained in cross-validation and 80%/75% obtained in testing. During validation, the model predicted progression to ophthalmopathy a median of about 6.5 months ahead of onset, with more than 60% sensitivity and less than 85% specificity. A discovery cohort of around 100 patients, roughly 45 with Graves' ophthalmopathy and approximately 57 with stable Graves' hyperthyroidism, was used to find distinguishing TCR V-J signatures. Prospective prediction of ophthalmopathy was tested in an independent validation cohort of fewer than 20 hyperthyroidism patients and some 17 patients who later progressed to ophthalmopathy. The 100 or so discovery patients were divided at random into training and test sets in a 7:3 ratio. In addition, the study compared T-cell repertoires in thyroid tissue and in blood from six Graves' hyperthyroidism patients. Once sampling was done, hyperthyroidism patients were given methimazole at a starting dose of 30 mg daily, whereas ophthalmopathy patients were given high-dose intravenous methylprednisolone. Libraries were constructed in a second round of multiplex PCR, after which size selection and purification were carried out. Sequencing of the libraries was done on an Illumina HiSeq2000 using paired-end 100 bp reads. Raw data were processed with SOAPnuke, discarding reads with adapters, uncalled bases, mean Phred below 15, or no exact constant-primer or identifier match. COPE v1.2.5 was used to merge high-quality paired reads, and clonotypes were defined as unique nucleotide sequences. MiTCR v1.1 was used to align the clonotypes against IMGT TRBV, TRBD and TRBJ reference segments. The analysis included only V-J combinations with a frequency above 0.0001, which together covered roughly 99% of the repertoires. A TCS score was defined as the ratio of F50 (clonal expansion) to E x V (chaos), with BLOSUM62-based TCRdist applied between CDR3 peptides within each V-J. Welch's t-statistics and random forest reduced roughly 540 V-J features to roughly 13, which were used in a naive Bayes classifier (R e1071). Sample size was not statistically predetermined, and investigators were not blinded to group allocation. According to the paper, TCR Vbeta CDR3 sequencing was carried out on approximately 140 peripheral blood samples, which came from 40 to 45 ophthalmopathy, about 75 hyperthyroidism and some 17 progressor patients.

This receptor chain uses TRBV20-1 and TRBJ2-7; the D gene is possibly TRBD1 or TRBD2, with 6 bases matching each. The source material was peripheral blood mononuclear cells (PBMCs), sampled at new diagnosis, from a patient treated with antithyroid drugs. This TCR was sampled from a middle-aged woman with Graves disease. Donor details come from another sample of the same person, matched by shared clones. The CDR3 region: CSARIQGGYEQYF. The nucleotide sequence is TGCAGTGCTAGAATACAGGGAGGTTACGAGCAGTACTTC.